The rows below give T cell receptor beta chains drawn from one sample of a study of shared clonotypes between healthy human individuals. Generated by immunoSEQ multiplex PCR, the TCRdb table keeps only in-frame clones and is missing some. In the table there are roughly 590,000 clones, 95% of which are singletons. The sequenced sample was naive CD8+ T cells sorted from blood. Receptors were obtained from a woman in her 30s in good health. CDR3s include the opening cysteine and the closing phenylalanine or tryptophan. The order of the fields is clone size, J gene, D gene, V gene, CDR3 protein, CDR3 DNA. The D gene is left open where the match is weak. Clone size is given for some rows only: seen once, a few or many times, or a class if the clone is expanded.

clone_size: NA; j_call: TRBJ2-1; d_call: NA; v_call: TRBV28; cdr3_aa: CASSLRTNYNEQFF; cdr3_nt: TGTGCCAGCAGTTTAAGGACAAATTACAATGAGCAGTTCTTC
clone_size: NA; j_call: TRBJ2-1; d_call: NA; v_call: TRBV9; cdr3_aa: CASSVGLGLNNEQFF; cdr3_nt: TGTGCCAGCAGCGTAGGCCTGGGACTTAACAATGAGCAGTTCTTC
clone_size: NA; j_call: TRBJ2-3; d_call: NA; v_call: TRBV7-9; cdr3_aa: CASSWQGGAVDTQYF; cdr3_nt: TGTGCCAGCAGCTGGCAGGGGGGCGCCGTGGATACGCAGTATTTT
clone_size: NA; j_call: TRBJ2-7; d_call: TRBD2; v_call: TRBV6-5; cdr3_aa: CASSSTSGSVYEQYF; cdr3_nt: TGTGCCAGCAGCTCGACTAGCGGGAGCGTCTACGAGCAGTACTTC
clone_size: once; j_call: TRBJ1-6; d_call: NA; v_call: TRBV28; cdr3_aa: CASSLANSPLHF; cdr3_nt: TGTGCCAGCAGTTTGGCGAATTCACCCCTCCACTTT
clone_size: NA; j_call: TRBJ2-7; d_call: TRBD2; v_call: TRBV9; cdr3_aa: CASSGGGTPYEQYF; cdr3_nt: TGTGCCAGCAGCGGCGGGGGGACACCCTACGAGCAGTACTTC
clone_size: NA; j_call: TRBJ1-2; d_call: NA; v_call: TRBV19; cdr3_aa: CASSSGPLGSYGYTF; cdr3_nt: TGTGCCAGTAGTTCGGGCCCTCTGGGGAGCTATGGCTACACCTTC
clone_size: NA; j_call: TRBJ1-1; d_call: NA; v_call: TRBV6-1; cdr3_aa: CASSEEQGMNTEAFF; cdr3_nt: TGTGCCAGCAGTGAAGAGCAGGGGATGAACACTGAAGCTTTCTTT
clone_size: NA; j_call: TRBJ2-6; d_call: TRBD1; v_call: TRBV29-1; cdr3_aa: CSVEKGAGANVLTF; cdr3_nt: TGCAGCGTTGAGAAGGGGGCGGGGGCCAACGTCCTGACTTTC
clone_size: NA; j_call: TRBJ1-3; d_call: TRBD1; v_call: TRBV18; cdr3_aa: CASSAVGQVTSGNTIYF; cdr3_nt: TGTGCCAGCTCAGCGGTTGGACAGGTAACCTCTGGAAACACCATATATTTT
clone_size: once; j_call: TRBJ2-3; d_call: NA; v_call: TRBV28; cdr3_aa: CASSFTGFLTDTQYF; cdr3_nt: TGTGCCAGCAGTTTCACAGGGTTCTTGACAGATACGCAGTATTTT
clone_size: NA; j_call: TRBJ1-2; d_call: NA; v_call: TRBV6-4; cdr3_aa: CASTGGQNYGYTF; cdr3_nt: TGTGCCAGCACTGGCGGACAGAACTATGGCTACACCTTC
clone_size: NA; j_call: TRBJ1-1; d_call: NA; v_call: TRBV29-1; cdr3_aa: CSVEEISPRNTEAFF; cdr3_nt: TGCAGCGTTGAAGAAATATCCCCGAGGAACACTGAAGCTTTCTTT
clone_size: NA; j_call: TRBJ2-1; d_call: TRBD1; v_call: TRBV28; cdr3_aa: CASSLYHSTGTFYNEQFF; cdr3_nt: TGTGCCAGCAGTTTATACCATTCGACAGGGACCTTCTACAATGAGCAGTTCTTC
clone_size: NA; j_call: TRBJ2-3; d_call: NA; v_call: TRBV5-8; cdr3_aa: CASSPTIRSTDTQYF; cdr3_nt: TGTGCCAGCAGCCCCACTATACGGAGCACAGATACGCAGTATTTT
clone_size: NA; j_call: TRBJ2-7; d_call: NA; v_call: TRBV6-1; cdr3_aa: CASIHRDRGYEQYF; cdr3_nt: TGTGCCAGCATTCACCGGGACCGGGGATACGAGCAGTACTTC
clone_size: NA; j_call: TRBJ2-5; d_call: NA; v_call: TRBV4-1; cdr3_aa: CASSLDSGQETQYF; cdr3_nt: TGCGCCAGCAGCCTCGACAGCGGCCAAGAGACCCAGTACTTC
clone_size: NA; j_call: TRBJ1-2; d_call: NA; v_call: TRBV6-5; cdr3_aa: CASSYNGHGYTF; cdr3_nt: TGTGCCAGCAGTTACAATGGACATGGCTACACCTTC
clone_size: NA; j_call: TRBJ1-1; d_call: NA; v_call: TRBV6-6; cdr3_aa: CASSQILNTEAFF; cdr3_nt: TGTGCCAGCTCTCAGATACTGAACACTGAAGCTTTCTTT
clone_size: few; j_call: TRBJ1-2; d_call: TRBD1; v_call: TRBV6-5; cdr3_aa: CASSGQGFGYTF; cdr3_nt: TGTGCCAGCAGTGGACAGGGTTTTGGCTACACCTTC
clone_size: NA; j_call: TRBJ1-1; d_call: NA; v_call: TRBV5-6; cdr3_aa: CASSSMTGNTEAFF; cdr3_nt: TGTGCCAGCAGCTCGATGACGGGTAACACTGAAGCTTTCTTT
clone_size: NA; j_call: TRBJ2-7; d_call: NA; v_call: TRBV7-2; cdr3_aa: CASSLNRTPREQYF; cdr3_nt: TGTGCCAGCAGCCTTAACAGGACCCCTCGCGAGCAGTACTTC
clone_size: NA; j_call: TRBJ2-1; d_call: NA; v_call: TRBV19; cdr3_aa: CASSIAGTGNEQFF; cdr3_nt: TGTGCCAGTAGTATAGCGGGAACGGGTAATGAGCAGTTCTTC
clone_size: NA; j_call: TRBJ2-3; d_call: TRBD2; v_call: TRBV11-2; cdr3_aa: CASSFSSGIGGDTQYF; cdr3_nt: TGTGCCAGCAGCTTCAGTAGCGGGATTGGTGGAGATACGCAGTATTTT
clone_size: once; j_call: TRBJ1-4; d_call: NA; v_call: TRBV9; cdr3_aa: CASSVGRTNEKLFF; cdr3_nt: TGTGCCAGCAGCGTAGGCAGAACTAATGAAAAACTGTTTTTT
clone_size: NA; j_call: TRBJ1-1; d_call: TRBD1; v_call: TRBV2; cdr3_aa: CASSDPQGAEAFF; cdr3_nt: TGTGCCAGCAGTGACCCACAGGGGGCTGAAGCTTTCTTT
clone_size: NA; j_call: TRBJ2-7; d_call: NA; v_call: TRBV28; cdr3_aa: CASIMGDEQYF; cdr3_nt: TGTGCCAGCATCATGGGGGACGAGCAGTACTTC
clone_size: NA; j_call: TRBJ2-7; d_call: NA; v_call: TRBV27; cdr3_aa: CASSLRRDYEQYF; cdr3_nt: TGTGCCAGCAGTTTACGCAGGGATTACGAGCAGTACTTC
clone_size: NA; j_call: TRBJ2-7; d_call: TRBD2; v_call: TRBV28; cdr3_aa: CASSLTSGSYEQYF; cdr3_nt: TGTGCCAGCAGTTTAACTAGCGGCTCCTACGAGCAGTACTTC
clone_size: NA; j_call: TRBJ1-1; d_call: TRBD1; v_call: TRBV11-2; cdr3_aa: CASSPGTGGPGEAFF; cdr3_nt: TGTGCCAGCAGCCCAGGGACAGGGGGCCCTGGAGAAGCTTTCTTT
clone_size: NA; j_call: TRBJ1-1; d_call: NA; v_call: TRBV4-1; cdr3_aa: CASSPISGPNTEAFF; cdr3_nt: TGCGCCAGCAGCCCCATCTCGGGCCCGAACACTGAAGCTTTCTTT
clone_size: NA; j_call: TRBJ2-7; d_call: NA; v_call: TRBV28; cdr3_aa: CASSLSMGPLAYEQYF; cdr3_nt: TGTGCCAGCAGTTTATCGATGGGCCCTCTAGCCTACGAGCAGTACTTC
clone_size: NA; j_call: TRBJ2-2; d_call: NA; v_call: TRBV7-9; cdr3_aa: CASSPPLGTGELFF; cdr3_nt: TGTGCCAGCAGCCCACCCTTGGGGACCGGGGAGCTGTTTTTT
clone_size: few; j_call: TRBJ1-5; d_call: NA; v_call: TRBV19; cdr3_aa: CASSALQGPNQPQHF; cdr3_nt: TGTGCCAGTAGTGCCCTCCAGGGCCCAAATCAGCCCCAGCATTTT
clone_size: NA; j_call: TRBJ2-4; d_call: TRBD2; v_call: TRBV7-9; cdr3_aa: CASLKSGLAENIQYF; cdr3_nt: TGTGCCAGCCTCAAATCGGGACTAGCGGAAAACATTCAGTACTTC
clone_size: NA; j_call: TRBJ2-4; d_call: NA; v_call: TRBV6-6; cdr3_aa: CASSRVLARYQNIQYF; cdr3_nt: TGTGCCAGCAGTCGCGTTTTAGCGCGATATCAAAACATTCAGTACTTC
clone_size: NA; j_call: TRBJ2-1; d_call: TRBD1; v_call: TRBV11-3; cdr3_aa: CASSFGQGLWNEQFF; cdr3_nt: TGTGCCAGCAGCTTCGGACAGGGGTTATGGAATGAGCAGTTCTTC
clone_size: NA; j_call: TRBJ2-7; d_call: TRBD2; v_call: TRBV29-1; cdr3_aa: CSVVTSEHYEQYF; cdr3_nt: TGCAGCGTTGTTACTAGCGAACACTACGAGCAGTACTTC
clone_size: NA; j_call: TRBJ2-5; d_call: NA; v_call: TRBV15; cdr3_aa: CATSRENGLEGAIQETQYF; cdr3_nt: TGTGCCACCAGCAGAGAGAACGGACTGGAGGGAGCCATCCAAGAGACCCAGTACTTC
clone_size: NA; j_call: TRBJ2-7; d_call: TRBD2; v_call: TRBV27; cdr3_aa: CASSLAGRFEQYF; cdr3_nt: TGTGCCAGCAGTTTAGCCGGGAGGTTCGAGCAGTACTTC
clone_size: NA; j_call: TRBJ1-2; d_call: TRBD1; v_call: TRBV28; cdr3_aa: CASSFPGTGGLGYTF; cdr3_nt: TGTGCCAGCAGTTTCCCCGGGACAGGGGGCCTAGGCTACACCTTC
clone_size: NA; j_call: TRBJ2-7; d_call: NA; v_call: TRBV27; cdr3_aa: CASSFSGTGAYEQYF; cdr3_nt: TGTGCCAGCAGTTTTAGTGGGACGGGTGCCTACGAGCAGTACTTC
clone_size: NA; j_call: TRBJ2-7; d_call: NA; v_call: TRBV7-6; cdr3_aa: CASSPPGFGYEQYF; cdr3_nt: TGTGCCAGCAGCCCGCCGGGCTTTGGGTACGAGCAGTACTTC
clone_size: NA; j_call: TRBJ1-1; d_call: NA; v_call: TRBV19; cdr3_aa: CASIRQMNTEAFF; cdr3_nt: TGTGCCAGTATCCGACAGATGAACACTGAAGCTTTCTTT
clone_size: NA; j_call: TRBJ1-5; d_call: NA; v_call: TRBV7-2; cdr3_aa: CASSLGGGPQHF; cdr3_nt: TGTGCCAGCAGCTTAGGGGGGGGGCCCCAGCATTTT
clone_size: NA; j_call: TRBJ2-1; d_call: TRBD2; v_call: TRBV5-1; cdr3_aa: CASSLYRTSGSSYNEQFF; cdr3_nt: TGCGCCAGCAGCTTGTATCGCACTAGCGGGAGTTCCTACAATGAGCAGTTCTTC
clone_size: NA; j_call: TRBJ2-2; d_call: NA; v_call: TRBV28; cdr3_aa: CATSQTSNTGELFF; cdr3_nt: TGTGCCACCTCGCAGACGAGTAACACCGGGGAGCTGTTTTTT
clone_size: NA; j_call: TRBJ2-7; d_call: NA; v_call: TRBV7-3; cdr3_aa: CASSLGGGYEQYF; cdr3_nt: TGTGCCAGCAGCTTGGGCGGTGGCTACGAGCAGTACTTC
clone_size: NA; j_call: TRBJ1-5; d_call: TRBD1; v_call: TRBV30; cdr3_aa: CAWSTGQGGQPQHF; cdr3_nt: TGTGCCTGGAGTACGGGACAGGGCGGGCAGCCCCAGCATTTT
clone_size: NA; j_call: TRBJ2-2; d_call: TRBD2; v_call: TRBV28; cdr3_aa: CASSISGGSTGELFF; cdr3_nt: TGTGCCAGCAGTATTAGCGGGGGGAGCACCGGGGAGCTGTTTTTT
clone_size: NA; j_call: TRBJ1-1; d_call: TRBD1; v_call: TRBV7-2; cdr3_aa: CASTDRVPPPEAFF; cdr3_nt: TGTGCCAGCACCGACAGGGTACCTCCCCCTGAAGCTTTCTTT
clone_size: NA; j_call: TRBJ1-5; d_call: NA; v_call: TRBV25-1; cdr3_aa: CASSPGAGNQPQHF; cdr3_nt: TGTGCCAGCAGCCCGGGCGCCGGCAATCAGCCCCAGCATTTT
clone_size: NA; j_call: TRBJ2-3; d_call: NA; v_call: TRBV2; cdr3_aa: CASSPMMSPDTQYF; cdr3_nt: TGTGCCAGCAGCCCCATGATGAGTCCAGATACGCAGTATTTT
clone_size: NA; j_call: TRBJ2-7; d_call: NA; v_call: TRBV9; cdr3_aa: CASSSREGGPGAYEQYF; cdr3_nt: TGTGCCAGCAGCTCTAGGGAGGGGGGTCCTGGCGCCTACGAGCAGTACTTC
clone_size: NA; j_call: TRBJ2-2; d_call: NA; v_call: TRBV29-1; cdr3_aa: CSVDLRRTGELFF; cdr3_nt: TGCAGCGTTGACCTTAGAAGGACCGGGGAGCTGTTTTTT